The 6 T cell receptor beta chains below all came from one sample that was sequenced in a study of identical twins. TCRdb recomputed calls from the 5' RACE reads with MiXCR, one row per CDR3 protein. The top ten hold 1.5% to 2% of the sample, which has hundreds of thousands of distinct CDR3 sequences, around 6.1% seen once. The sequencing input was naive T cells sorted from blood. Receptors were obtained from a man aged 18 to 29 in good health.

This clonotype was counted many times. The chain links TRBV7-4 to TRBJ2-1; the match to TRBD2 covers 7 bases. V was pared by 1 base and J by 9 bases, with 12 bases of the junction left unmatched. The CDR3 consists of 16 residues. Per the germline V gene, CDR1 is SGHVT and CDR2 is SQSDAQ. CDR3 DNA: TGTGCCAGCAGCTTAGAAGCGTTTTCTTGGGGGGGTGAGCAGTTCTTC. It codes for CASSLEAFSWGGEQFF.

This clonotype was observed many times. The chain combines TRBV20-1 with TRBJ1-5; 8 nucleotides align to TRBD1. Per germline, CDR1 DFQATT and CDR2 SNEGSKA (reference sequence). V gave up 6 bases and J gave up 1 base; unmatched junction bases: 8. The CDR3 sequence is 15 residues long. CDR3 sequence (DNA): TGCAGTGCCCGGACAGGGTTTGCGAGCAATCAGCCCCAGCATTTT. This codes for CSARTGFASNQPQHF.

This clonotype was observed many times. The rearrangement uses TRBV20-1 and TRBJ2-7; 11 bases are a match to TRBD1. This CDR3 is built from 14 residues. Germline V CDR1 and CDR2: DFQATT, SNEGSKA (reference sequence). The J segment lost 3 bases and the V segment lost 3 bases, leaving 4 bases of the junction unmatched. CDR3 sequence reads: CSASGQGASYEQYF. Here the CDR3 DNA reads TGCAGTGCTAGCGGACAGGGGGCTAGCTACGAGCAGTACTTC.

The sample holds a few counts of this clonotype. The rearrangement joins TRBV12-3 or TRBV12-4 to TRBJ2-3; no definite D call. V shed 6 bases and J shed 2 bases, with 15 bases lying between them. The CDR3 has 15 residues. CDR3 nucleotide sequence: TGTGCCAGCAGCAACCTCGTCGGCTTCACAGATACGCAGTATTTT. This codes for CASSNLVGFTDTQYF.

The rearrangement links TRBV5-4 to TRBJ2-1, with 7 positions matching TRBD2. CDR3 length: 12 amino acids. CDR1 and CDR2 (germline): SGHNT, YYREEE (reference sequence). With 3 bases clipped from V and 10 bases from J, the junction kept 4 bases outside the gene matches. The CDR3 spells CASSWGGIEQFF. CDR3 sequence (DNA): TGTGCCAGCAGCTGGGGGGGAATAGAGCAGTTCTTC. Using reference TRBV5-4 and TRBJ2-1 for the parts outside the CDR3, the full variable domain is ETGVTQSPTHLIKTRGQQVTLRCSSQSGHNTVSWYQQALGQGPQFIFQYYREEENGRGNFPPRFSGLQFPNYSSELNVNALELDDSALYLCASSWGGIEQFFGPGTRLTVL.

This clonotype was recorded at least ten times. V usage is TRBV12-3 or TRBV12-4 and J usage is TRBJ2-1, with unresolved D. Trimming cost V 3 bases and J 6 bases, with 9 bases left between them. CDR3 size: 13 residues. CDR3 sequence (DNA): TGTGCCAGCAGTTTCGAGGCTGCCAATGAGCAGTTCTTC. It yields the protein CASSFEAANEQFF.